These 5 T cell receptor beta chains share one sample of origin, sequenced in a study of patients and donors after allogeneic stem cell transplantation. Each CDR3 protein is one row after TCRdb ran MiXCR on the RT-PCR reads. The sample has about 410,000 distinct CDR3 sequences, 15% to 20% seen once. Sequencing input: blood, either unsorted or a sorted T cell fraction (not recorded which). The origin of the receptors is a human donor who was either an allogeneic HSCT recipient or a stem cell or donor lymphocyte infusion donor (not recorded which). It is not recorded whose cells these are; they may come from a transplant donor.

The table lists this clonotype with a few counts. At one end the junction does not follow the germline gene, possibly because of a read error. The chain uses TRBV7-9 and TRBJ2-2, with a weak D call TRBD2 (5 bases). The CDR3 is 15 residues long. Germline V gene sequence: CDR1 SEHNR, CDR2 FQNEAQ (reference sequence). The CDR3 DNA follows: TGTGCCAGCAGCTTAGTAACGGGCCATACCGGGGAGCTCTTTTTT. It codes for CASSLVTGHTGELFF.

The table lists this clonotype with many counts. This chain connects TRBV24-1 to TRBJ1-5; a possible D gene is TRBD1 (5 bases). The CDR3 sequence is 14 residues long. Germline CDR1 KGHDR, CDR2 SFDVKD. Trimming pared 3 bases from V and 3 bases from J, leaving 8 bases between. CDR3 nucleotides: TGTGCCACCAGTGATCCAGGGCCCAATCAGCCCCAGCATTTT. Amino acid sequence: CATSDPGPNQPQHF.

This clonotype has more than one count but fewer than ten. The genes are TRBV9 and TRBJ2-5, with 8 bases lining up with TRBD1. This CDR3 region has 14 residues. The J segment lost 4 bases and the V segment lost 4 bases, leaving 6 bases of the junction unmatched. Germline CDR1 reads SGDLS; CDR2 reads YYNGEE. The CDR3 sequence is CASSHGQGLETQYF. The DNA of the CDR3 is TGTGCCAGCAGCCACGGACAGGGTCTAGAGACCCAGTACTTC. Full variable domain (remainder filled in from reference TRBV9 and TRBJ2-5): DSGVTQTPKHLITATGQRVTLRCSPRSGDLSVYWYQQSLDQGLQFLIQYYNGEERAKGNILERFSAQQFPDLHSELNLSSLELGDSALYFCASSHGQGLETQYFGPGTRLLVL.

This clonotype was observed a few times. This sequence joins TRBV7-2 and TRBJ2-4; tentative D call: TRBD1 (7 bases). Trimming took off 6 bases at V and 3 bases at J, with 15 bases between the two ends. This CDR3 has 15 residues. From germline, CDR1 is SGHTA and CDR2 FQGNSA. The CDR3 coding sequence is TGTGCCAGCAGGGAGGGACAGATTGGCAAAAACATTCAGTACTTC. Protein product: CASREGQIGKNIQYF.

This clonotype was detected ten times or more. The rearrangement joins TRBV29-1 to TRBJ2-3, with D hard to call. The V gene's germline CDR1 is SQVTM and CDR2 ANQGSEA. V dropped 4 bases and J dropped 4 bases, with 12 bases sitting between them. The CDR3 runs to 13 residues. In DNA form, the CDR3 reads TGCAGCGTTGGATCCGGGTTGGCAGATACGCAGTATTTT. Translating gives CSVGSGLADTQYF.